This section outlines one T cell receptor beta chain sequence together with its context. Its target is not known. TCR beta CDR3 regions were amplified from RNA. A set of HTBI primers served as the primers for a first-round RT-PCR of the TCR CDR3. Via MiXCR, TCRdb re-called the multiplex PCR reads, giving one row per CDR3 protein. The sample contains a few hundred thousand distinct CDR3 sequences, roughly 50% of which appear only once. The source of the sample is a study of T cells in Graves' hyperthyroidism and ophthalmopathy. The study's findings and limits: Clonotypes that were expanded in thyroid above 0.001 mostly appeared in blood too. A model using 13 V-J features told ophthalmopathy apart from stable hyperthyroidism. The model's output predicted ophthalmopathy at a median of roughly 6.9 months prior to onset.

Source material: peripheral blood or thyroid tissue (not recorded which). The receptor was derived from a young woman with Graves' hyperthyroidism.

The CDR3 loop reads CASSRRRATNEKLFF. CDR3 bases: TGTGCCAGCAGCCGAAGGCGGGCCACTAATGAAAAACTGTTTTTT. The chain has TRBV9 and TRBJ1-4; D ambiguous. Trimming left V 4 bases short and J 2 bases short, with 12 bases between. Germline-derived CDR1 and CDR2 are SGDLS and YYNGEE. The CDR3 totals 15 residues.